The present entry profiles one TCR beta chain with its context. Its antigen is not identified. The sample comes from a study of T cells after yellow fever vaccination. Study findings and constraints: CD4 and CD8 compartments shared a small share of clonotypes, likely from convergent recombination.

TCRdb reprocessed the 5' RACE reads via MiXCR and lists one record per CDR3 protein. The sample shows approximately 260,000 distinct CDR3 sequences, 10% to 15% of them seen only once. The receptor comes from a man aged 25-40 years who received the YFV17D yellow fever vaccine. This specimen was CD4+ T cells sorted from PBMCs, taken 45 days after the yellow fever booster vaccination.

CDR3 sequence reads: CASSMGLAGENEQFF. Here the CDR3 DNA reads TGCGCCAGCAGCATGGGACTAGCGGGAGAAAATGAGCAGTTCTTC. The rearrangement uses TRBV5-1 and TRBJ2-1; 14 positions match TRBD2. V shed 4 bases and J 7 bases; nucleotides not matched to a gene: 4. Per the germline V gene, CDR1 is SGHRS and CDR2 is YFSETQ. This CDR3 region has 15 residues.